What follows are 21 T cell receptor beta chains derived from one specimen sequenced in a study of T cell responses to AZD1222 COVID-19 vaccine. The assay was immunoSEQ multiplex PCR, and TCRdb's table has in-frame clones only and misses some. The sample has about 180,000 clones; 90% are singletons. This sample comprised peripheral blood, obtained 28 days after the second dose of the MenACWY control vaccine. The receptors were gathered from an adult who received the MenACWY meningococcal vaccine as a control.

The chain carries TRBV4-3 and TRBJ2-7; possibly TRBD2 for D (6 bases). The CDR3 is made up of 16 amino acids. Germline V lookup: CDR1 LGHNA, CDR2 YSLEER. Between the trimmed V and J ends, which lost 0 bases and 4 bases, there was a span of 16 bases. In DNA, the CDR3 is TGCGCCAGCAGCCAAGATGGTACGGGAGTCCGATACGAGCAGTACTTC. Translating gives CASSQDGTGVRYEQYF.

The chain uses TRBV4-3 and TRBJ1-5, with 9 bases lining up with TRBD1. From germline, CDR1 is LGHNA and CDR2 YSLEER. The CDR3 has 14 residues. The trim removed 1 base at V and 5 bases at J, leaving 0 bases unmatched. The CDR3 protein is CASSQGQGDQPQHF. CDR3 coding DNA: TGCGCCAGCAGCCAAGGACAGGGGGATCAGCCCCAGCATTTT.

The rearrangement links TRBV28 to TRBJ2-1; tentatively, D is TRBD1 (5 bases). V lost 1 base and J lost 8, with 15 bases in between. Looked up from germline, CDR1 is MDHEN and CDR2 is SYDVKM. The CDR3 sequence is 15 residues long. CDR3 nucleotide sequence: TGTGCCAGCAGTTTATCCAGGGAAGAATTCGATGAGCAGTTCTTC. This gives the protein CASSLSREEFDEQFF. The full variable domain, completed using reference TRBV28 and TRBJ2-1, is DVKVTQSSRYLVKRTGEKVFLECVQDMDHENMFWYRQDPGLGLRLIYFSYDVKMKEKGDIPEGYSVSREKKERFSLILESASTNQTSMYLCASSLSREEFDEQFFGPGTRLTVL.

This rearrangement joins TRBV28 to TRBJ1-2; D is ambiguous. The germline gives CDR1 MDHEN, CDR2 SYDVKM. This CDR3 comprises 11 residues. V gave up 11 bases and J gave up 3 bases, with 10 bases separating them. The DNA of the CDR3 is TGTGCCGCCGGCCCCCACTATGGCTACACCTTC. Its protein product is CAAGPHYGYTF.

This chain uses TRBV6-5 with TRBJ2-7, with D tentatively TRBD2 (5 bases). Germline CDR1 reads MNHEY; CDR2 reads SVGAGI. The CDR3 runs to 11 residues. The ends were cut back, 10 bases at V and 12 bases at J, with 19 bases in the middle. The CDR3 DNA sequence: TGTGCCACCGCAAATACTCGGGGAGCGTACTTC. Translating it yields CATANTRGAYF.

The V gene is TRBV28, the J gene TRBJ1-1, with a tentative D call TRBD1 (5 bases). CDR3 length: 14 residues. V gave up 6 bases and J gave up 10 bases, with 21 bases separating them. CDR1 is MDHEN, CDR2 SYDVKM, per germline. CDR3 in amino acids: CASSAAELGTGAFF. CDR3 sequence (DNA): TGTGCCAGCAGCGCCGCTGAACTCGGGACGGGAGCTTTCTTT.

V usage is TRBV7-2 and J usage is TRBJ1-4; D is uncertain. The CDR3 is 14 residues long. Germline lookup yields CDR1 SGHTA and CDR2 FQGNSA. V was cut by 5 bases and J by 5 bases, with 12 bases left in between. The CDR3 coding sequence is TGTGCCAGCAGCCTCGGCGGGATAAATGAAAAACTGTTTTTT. Translating gives CASSLGGINEKLFF.

The gene calls are TRBV6-5 and TRBJ2-7; tentative D call: TRBD2 (5 bases). The V end lost 2 bases, the J end lost 2 bases, and 13 bases lay between the germline ends. This CDR3 comprises 15 residues. Germline V CDR1 and CDR2: MNHEY, SVGAGI. DNA for the CDR3: TGTGCCAGCAGTTACCTAACTAGACTTACCTACGAGCAGTACTTC. Its translation is CASSYLTRLTYEQYF.

The J gene is TRBJ2-1, the V gene TRBV19; weak D call: TRBD2 (6 bases). Germline V gene lookup returns CDR1 LNHDA and CDR2 SQIVND (reference sequence). Deletions cut 7 bases from V and 7 bases from J, with 17 bases between. The CDR3 is 14 amino acids. CDR3 region: CASTPGGGVNEQFF. DNA for the CDR3: TGTGCCAGTACCCCGGGTGGAGGGGTAAATGAGCAGTTCTTC.

The chain combines TRBV7-2 with TRBJ1-6; D is unresolved. The V gene's germline CDR1 is SGHTA and CDR2 FQGNSA. This CDR3 comprises 12 residues. The germline V and J ends were trimmed by 5 bases and 5 bases, with 4 bases remaining between them. This CDR3 is CASSTNNSPLHF. The CDR3 region has the DNA TGTGCCAGCAGCACCAATAATTCACCCCTCCACTTT.

The chain joins TRBV28 to TRBJ1-1; D not certain. Deletions cut 7 bases from V and 10 bases from J, with 19 bases between. The CDR3 has 13 residues. Germline CDR1 MDHEN, CDR2 SYDVKM. CDR3 sequence reads: CASTPGSEFLAFF. In DNA, the CDR3 is TGTGCCAGCACCCCTGGATCTGAATTTCTAGCTTTCTTT.

This clone was detected only once. The chain employs TRBV6-6 and TRBJ1-2; D unresolved. This CDR3 has 14 residues. V was pared by 4 bases and J by 1 base, with 10 bases between. Germline CDR1 and CDR2: MNHNY and SVGAGI (reference sequence). The chain's CDR3 is CASSSPRSNYGYTF. The CDR3 coding sequence is TGTGCCAGCAGTTCCCCCCGGAGTAACTATGGCTACACCTTC.

The chain has TRBV10-2 and TRBJ1-1, with a tentative D call TRBD1 (6 bases). CDR1 is WSHSY, CDR2 SAAADI, per germline. This CDR3 is built from 15 residues. V lost 4 bases and J lost 3, with 15 bases in between. The DNA of the CDR3 is TGCGCCAGCAGTGCCAACAGGGAGACCGACACTGAAGCTTTCTTT. Translating gives CASSANRETDTEAFF.

The chain employs TRBV9 and TRBJ1-1; unclear D gene. CDR3 length: 13 amino acids. Germline values: CDR1 SGDLS, CDR2 YYNGEE. V was clipped by 0 bases and J by 8 bases, with 11 bases between them. CDR3 DNA: TGTGCCAGCAGCGTAGAAGCGGGCTTCGAAGCTTTCTTT. It is translated as CASSVEAGFEAFF.

V gene TRBV7-2 combines with J gene TRBJ2-7, with TRBD2 matching 16 bases. J lost 12 bases, V lost 5 bases, and 7 bases had no gene match. This CDR3 has 14 residues. In germline, CDR1 is SGHTA, CDR2 FQGNSA. In DNA form, the CDR3 reads TGTGCCAGCAGCCCCGGGACTAGCGGGAGGGAGGTGTACTTC. Amino acids: CASSPGTSGREVYF.

The chain recombines TRBV10-3 with TRBJ2-1, with TRBD2 matching 11 bases. V lost 8 bases to trimming and J lost 7 bases; unmatched junction nucleotides: 7. Germline CDR1 ENHRY, CDR2 SYGVKD. The CDR3 has 14 residues. CDR3 amino acids: CAICELAGVNEQFF. The CDR3 bases are TGTGCCATCTGCGAACTAGCGGGAGTAAATGAGCAGTTCTTC.

V and J are TRBV28 and TRBJ2-1, with D perhaps matching TRBD1 or TRBD2 (5 bases each). The V end was cut by 4 bases, the J end by 7 bases, with 23 bases between. Germline CDR1 MDHEN, CDR2 SYDVKM. There are 17 residues in the CDR3. The CDR3 DNA follows: TGTGCCAGCAGTTCTACCGAACCGGGACCCCCAGGGAATGAGCAGTTCTTC. Residues: CASSSTEPGPPGNEQFF.

Ten or more counts support this clone. This chain uses TRBV7-9 with TRBJ2-1; 11 bases fit TRBD2. The V gene's germline CDR1 is SEHNR and CDR2 FQNEAQ (reference sequence). Germline trimming cut 8 bases from V and 4 bases from J; bases unmatched to any gene: 13. The CDR3 loop spans 17 amino acids. CDR3 in DNA: TGTGCCAGCGAAAAACCCTTAGCGGGAGGGCCTTACAATGAGCAGTTCTTC. It is translated as CASEKPLAGGPYNEQFF.

The chain carries TRBV27 and TRBJ1-5; TRBD1 matches 9 bases. Germline lookup yields CDR1 MNHEY and CDR2 SMNVEV (reference sequence). The length of the CDR3 is 15 residues. Trimming took 3 bases from V and 2 from J; bases not matched to a gene: 2. CDR3: CASSLDRGGNQPQHF. CDR3 in DNA: TGTGCCAGCAGTTTGGACAGGGGTGGCAATCAGCCCCAGCATTTT.

This clone was recorded only once. V gene TRBV5-4 combines with J gene TRBJ2-1; 11 bases agree with TRBD2. This CDR3 contains 15 residues. With V trimmed by 1 base and J by 4 bases, 1 base remained unmatched. Germline lookup yields CDR1 SGHNT and CDR2 YYREEE (reference sequence). The CDR3 nucleotides are TGTGCCAGCAGCTTGCGGACTAGCGGGTACAATGAGCAGTTCTTC. This sequence encodes CASSLRTSGYNEQFF. Combining the CDR3 with reference TRBV5-4 and TRBJ2-1 gives the whole variable domain ETGVTQSPTHLIKTRGQQVTLRCSSQSGHNTVSWYQQALGQGPQFIFQYYREEENGRGNFPPRFSGLQFPNYSSELNVNALELDDSALYLCASSLRTSGYNEQFFGPGTRLTVL.

This rearrangement joins TRBV29-1 to TRBJ1-1; D ambiguous. V was cut by 2 bases and J by 0 bases, with 13 bases left in between. Germline V CDR1 and CDR2: SQVTM, ANQGSEA. The CDR3 contains 15 residues. This chain's CDR3 is CSVERAQRMNTEAFF. CDR3 bases: TGCAGCGTTGAAAGGGCGCAGAGAATGAACACTGAAGCTTTCTTT.